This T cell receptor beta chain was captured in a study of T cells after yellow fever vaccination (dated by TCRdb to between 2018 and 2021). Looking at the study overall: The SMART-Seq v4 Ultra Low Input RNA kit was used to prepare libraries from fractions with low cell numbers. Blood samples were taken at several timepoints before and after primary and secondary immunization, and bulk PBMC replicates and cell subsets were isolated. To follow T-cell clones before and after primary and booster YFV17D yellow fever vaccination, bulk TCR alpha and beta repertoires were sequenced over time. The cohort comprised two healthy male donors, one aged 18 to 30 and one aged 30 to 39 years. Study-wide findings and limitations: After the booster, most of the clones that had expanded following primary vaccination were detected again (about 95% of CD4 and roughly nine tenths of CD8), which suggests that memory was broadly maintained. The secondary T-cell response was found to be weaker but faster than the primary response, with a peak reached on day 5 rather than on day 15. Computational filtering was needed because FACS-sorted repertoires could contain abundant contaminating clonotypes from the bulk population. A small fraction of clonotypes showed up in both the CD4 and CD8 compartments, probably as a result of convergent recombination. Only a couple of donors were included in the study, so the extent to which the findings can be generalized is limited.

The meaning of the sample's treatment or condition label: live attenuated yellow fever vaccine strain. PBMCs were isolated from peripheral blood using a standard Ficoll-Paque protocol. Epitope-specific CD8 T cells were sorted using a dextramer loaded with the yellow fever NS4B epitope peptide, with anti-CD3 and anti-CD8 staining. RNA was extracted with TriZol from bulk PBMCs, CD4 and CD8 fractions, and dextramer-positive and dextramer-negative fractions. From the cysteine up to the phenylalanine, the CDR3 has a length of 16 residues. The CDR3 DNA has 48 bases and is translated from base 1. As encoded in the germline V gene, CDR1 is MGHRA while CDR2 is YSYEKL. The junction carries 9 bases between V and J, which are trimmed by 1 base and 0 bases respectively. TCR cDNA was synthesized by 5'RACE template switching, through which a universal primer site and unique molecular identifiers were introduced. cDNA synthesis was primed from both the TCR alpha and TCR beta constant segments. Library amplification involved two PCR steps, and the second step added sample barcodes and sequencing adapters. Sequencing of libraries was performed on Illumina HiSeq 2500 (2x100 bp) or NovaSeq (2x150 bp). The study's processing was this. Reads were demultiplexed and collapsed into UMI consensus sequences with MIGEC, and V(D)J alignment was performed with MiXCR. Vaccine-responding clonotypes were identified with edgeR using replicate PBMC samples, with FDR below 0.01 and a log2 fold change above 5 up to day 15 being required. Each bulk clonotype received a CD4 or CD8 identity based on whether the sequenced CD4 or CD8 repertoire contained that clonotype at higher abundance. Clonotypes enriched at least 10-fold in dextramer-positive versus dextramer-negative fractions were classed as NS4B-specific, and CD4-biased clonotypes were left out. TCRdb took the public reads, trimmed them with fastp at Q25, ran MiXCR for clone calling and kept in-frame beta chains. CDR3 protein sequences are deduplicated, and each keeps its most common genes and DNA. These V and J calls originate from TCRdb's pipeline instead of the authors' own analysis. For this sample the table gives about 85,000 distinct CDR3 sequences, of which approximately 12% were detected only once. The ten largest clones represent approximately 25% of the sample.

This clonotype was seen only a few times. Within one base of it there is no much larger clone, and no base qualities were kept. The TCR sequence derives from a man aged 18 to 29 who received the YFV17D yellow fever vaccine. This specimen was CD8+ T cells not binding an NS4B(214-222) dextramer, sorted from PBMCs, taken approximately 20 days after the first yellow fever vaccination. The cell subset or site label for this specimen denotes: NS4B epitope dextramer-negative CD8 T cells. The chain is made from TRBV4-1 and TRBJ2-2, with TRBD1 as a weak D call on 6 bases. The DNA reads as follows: TGCGCCAGCAGCCAAGTGAACAGGGCGAACACCGGGGAGCTGTTTTTT. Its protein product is CASSQVNRANTGELFF.